One T cell receptor beta chain is described in this entry. Its antigen is undetermined. This sample is drawn from a study of beta chain features in type 1 diabetes. For the study at large: The study found patients and healthy donors alike in age, gender and cell yields. Broader study findings: Moderately but significantly shorter TCRB CDR3s were found in Type 1 diabetes patients in all four CD4+ subsets.

Expressed TCRB transcripts got sequenced, as all isolated RNA was reverse transcribed. TCRdb's copy holds only in-frame clones and misses some; the assay was immunoSEQ multiplex PCR. Altogether roughly 300,000 clones are present, around 8.5% being singletons, with the ten largest covering approximately 1%. Trimming removed 7 bases from V and 2 bases from J, with 14 bases in between. The CDR3 covers 15 residues. Germline-derived CDR1 and CDR2 are MDHEN and SYDVKM. Cells sorted by CD45RO/CCR7/CD25/CD127/CD95/CD27 comprised CD4+ naive, central memory, regulatory and stem cell-like memory cells. The source material was central memory CD4+ T cells from blood. This clonotype originated in a man in his thirties or forties with type 1 diabetes. The chain employs TRBV28 and TRBJ2-2; D might be TRBD2 (5 bases). In nucleotides, the CDR3 is TGTGCCAGCACTAGAGGCGGGTCAAACACCGGGGAGCTGTTTTTT. It specifies CASTRGGSNTGELFF.